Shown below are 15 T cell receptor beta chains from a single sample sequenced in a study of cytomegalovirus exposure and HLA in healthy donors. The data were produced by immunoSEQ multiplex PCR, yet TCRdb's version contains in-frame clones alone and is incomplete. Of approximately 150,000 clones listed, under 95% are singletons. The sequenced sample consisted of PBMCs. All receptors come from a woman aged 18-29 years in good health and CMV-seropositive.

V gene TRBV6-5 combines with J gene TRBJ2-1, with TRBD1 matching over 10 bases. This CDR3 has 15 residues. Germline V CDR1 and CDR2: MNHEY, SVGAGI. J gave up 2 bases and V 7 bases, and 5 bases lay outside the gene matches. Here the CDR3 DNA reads TGTGCCAGCACCAAAGACAGGGGGCCCTACAATGAGCAGTTCTTC. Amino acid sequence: CASTKDRGPYNEQFF.

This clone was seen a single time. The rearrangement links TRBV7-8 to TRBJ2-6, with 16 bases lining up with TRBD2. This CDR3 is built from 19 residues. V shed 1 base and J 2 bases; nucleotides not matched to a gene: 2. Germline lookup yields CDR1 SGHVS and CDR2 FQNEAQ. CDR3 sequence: CASSLVGLAGGTGANVLTF. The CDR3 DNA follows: TGTGCCAGCAGCTTAGTGGGACTAGCGGGGGGGACTGGGGCCAACGTCCTGACTTTC.

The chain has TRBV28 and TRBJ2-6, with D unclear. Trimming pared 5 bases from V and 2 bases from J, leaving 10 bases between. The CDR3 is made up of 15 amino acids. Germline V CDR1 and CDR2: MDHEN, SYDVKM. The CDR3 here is CASSPQVAGANVLTF. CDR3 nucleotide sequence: TGTGCCAGCAGTCCGCAGGTAGCTGGGGCCAACGTCCTGACTTTC.

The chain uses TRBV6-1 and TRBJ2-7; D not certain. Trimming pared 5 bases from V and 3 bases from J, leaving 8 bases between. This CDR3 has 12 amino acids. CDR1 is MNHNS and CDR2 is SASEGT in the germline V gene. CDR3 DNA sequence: TGTGCCAGCAGTTTCGAGGACTACGAGCAGTACTTC. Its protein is CASSFEDYEQYF.

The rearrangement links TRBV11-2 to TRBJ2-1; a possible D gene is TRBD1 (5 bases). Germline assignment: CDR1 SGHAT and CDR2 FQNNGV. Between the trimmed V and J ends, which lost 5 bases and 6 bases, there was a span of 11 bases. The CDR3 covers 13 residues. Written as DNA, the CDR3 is TGTGCCAGCAGCCATGCAGGGCTCAATGAGCAGTTCTTC. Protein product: CASSHAGLNEQFF.

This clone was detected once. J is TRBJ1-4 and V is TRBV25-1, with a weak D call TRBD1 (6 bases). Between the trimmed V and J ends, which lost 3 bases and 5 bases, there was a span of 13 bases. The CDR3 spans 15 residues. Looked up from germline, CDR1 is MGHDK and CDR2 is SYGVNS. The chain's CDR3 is CASSDYHRENEKLFF. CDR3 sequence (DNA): TGTGCCAGCAGTGATTATCACAGGGAGAATGAAAAACTGTTTTTT.

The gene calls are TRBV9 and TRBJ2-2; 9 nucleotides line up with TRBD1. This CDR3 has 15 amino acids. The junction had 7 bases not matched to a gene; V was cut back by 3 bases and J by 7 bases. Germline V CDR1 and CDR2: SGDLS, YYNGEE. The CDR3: CASSEPGQGIGELFF. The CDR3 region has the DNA TGTGCCAGCAGCGAACCGGGACAGGGAATCGGGGAGCTGTTTTTT.

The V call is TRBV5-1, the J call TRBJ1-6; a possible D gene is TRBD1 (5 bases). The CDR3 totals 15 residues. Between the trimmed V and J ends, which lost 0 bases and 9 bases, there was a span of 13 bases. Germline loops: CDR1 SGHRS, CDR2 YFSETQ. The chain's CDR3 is CASSLGQGSGSPLHF. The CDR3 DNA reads TGCGCCAGCAGCTTGGGGCAGGGCTCGGGTTCACCCCTCCACTTT.

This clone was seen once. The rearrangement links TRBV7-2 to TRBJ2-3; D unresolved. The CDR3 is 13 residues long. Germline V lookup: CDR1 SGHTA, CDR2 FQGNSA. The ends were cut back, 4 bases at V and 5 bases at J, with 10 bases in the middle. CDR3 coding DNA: TGTGCCAGCAGCTCTACCTCTAGAGATACGCAGTATTTT. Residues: CASSSTSRDTQYF.

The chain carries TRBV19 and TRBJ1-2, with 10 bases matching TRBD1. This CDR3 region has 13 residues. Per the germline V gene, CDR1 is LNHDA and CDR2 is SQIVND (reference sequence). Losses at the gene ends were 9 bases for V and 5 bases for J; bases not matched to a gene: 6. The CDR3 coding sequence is TGTGCCAGCGGGACAGGGGCCTATTATGGCTACACCTTC. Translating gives CASGTGAYYGYTF.

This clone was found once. CDR3 nucleotide sequence: TGTGCCAGCGGGGAGGTGAATGAGCAGTTCTTC. Its protein is CASGEVNEQFF. The chain uses TRBV6-6 and TRBJ2-1; maybe TRBD2 (6 bases). The V end was cut by 8 bases, the J end by 7 bases, with 9 bases between. The CDR3 contains 11 residues. The germline V gene has CDR1 MNHNY and CDR2 SVGAGI (reference sequence).

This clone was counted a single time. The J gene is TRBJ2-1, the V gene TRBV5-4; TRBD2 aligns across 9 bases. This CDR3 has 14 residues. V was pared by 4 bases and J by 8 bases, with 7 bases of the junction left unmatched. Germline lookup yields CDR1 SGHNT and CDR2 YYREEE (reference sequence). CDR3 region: CASSPGTSLYEQFF. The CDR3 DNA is TGTGCCAGCAGCCCCGGGACTAGCTTATATGAGCAGTTCTTC.

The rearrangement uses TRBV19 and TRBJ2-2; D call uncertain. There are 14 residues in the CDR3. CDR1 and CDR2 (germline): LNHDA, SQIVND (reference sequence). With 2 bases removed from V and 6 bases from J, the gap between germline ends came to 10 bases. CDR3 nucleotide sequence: TGTGCCAGTAGTATAAGTTTGAGTTCCGGGGAGCTGTTTTTT. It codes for CASSISLSSGELFF.

As DNA, the CDR3 is TGCGCCAGCAGCCAAGAAGTCGCGGGGGCGAACACTGAAGCTTTCTTT. Translation gives CASSQEVAGANTEAFF. The J gene is TRBJ1-1, the V gene TRBV4-1; tentative D call: TRBD1 (6 bases). Germline values: CDR1 MGHRA, CDR2 YSYEKL. The CDR3 has 16 residues. Trimming stripped 0 bases from V and 1 base from J, with 12 bases between.

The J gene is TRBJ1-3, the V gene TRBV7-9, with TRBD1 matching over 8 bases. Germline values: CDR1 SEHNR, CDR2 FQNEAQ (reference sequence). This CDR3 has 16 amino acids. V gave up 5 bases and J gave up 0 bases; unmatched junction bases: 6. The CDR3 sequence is CASSQGQASSGNTIYF. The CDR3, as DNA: TGTGCCAGCAGCCAGGGACAGGCTAGCTCTGGAAACACCATATATTTT.